The T cell receptor (beta chain) under discussion was sequenced for a study of T-cell memory formation after mild COVID-19. The CDR3 is 13 residues long. The ends were cut back, 4 bases at V and 8 bases at J, with 13 bases in the middle. The germline V gene has CDR1 SGHKS and CDR2 YYEKEE (reference sequence). In this sample, this clonotype turned up many times. 5'RACE primed at constant segments yielded TCR alpha and TCR beta cDNA libraries bearing sample barcodes and UMIs. TCRdb used MiXCR to reprocess the 5' RACE reads, holding one entry per CDR3 protein. The sample shows around 300,000 distinct CDR3 sequences, roughly an eighth of them seen only once.

The chain joins TRBV5-5 to TRBJ2-1, with D possibly matching TRBD2 (6 bases). This receptor was identified in a man younger than 35 who had mild COVID-19 (a few samples of this study predate the infection). Cell type and time point are not known. Sequencing was performed on PBMCs or a T cell subset sorted from them (not recorded which). The CDR3 spells CASSRQSGDEQFF. In DNA form, the CDR3 reads TGTGCCAGCAGCCGTCAGTCGGGGGATGAGCAGTTCTTC. The whole variable domain, filled in from reference TRBV5-5 and TRBJ2-1, reads DAGVTQSPTHLIKTRGQQVTLRCSPISGHKSVSWYQQVLGQGPQFIFQYYEKEERGRGNFPDRFSARQFPNYSSELNVNALLLGDSALYLCASSRQSGDEQFFGPGTRLTVL.